The clone carrying this T cell receptor beta chain was recorded many times. Its antigen is unidentified. The read halts 3 residues ahead of the CDR3 end, with the missing end drawn from the germline J gene. Only in-frame clones appear in the TCRdb table, and some are missing; sequencing was by immunoSEQ multiplex PCR. The sample holds about 9,200 clones, and no clone turns up only once. The record originates from a study of T cell clonality in common variable immunodeficiency. The V gene end was trimmed by 6 bases and the J gene end by 5 bases; junction bases not matched to a gene: 11. The CDR3 is 16 amino acids. Study-wide findings and caveats: Reportedly, TCR beta sequences from common variable immunodeficiency showed fewer deletions and N-nucleotide insertions.

The specimen was peripheral blood mononuclear cells. This chain joins TRBV12-3 or TRBV12-4 and TRBJ2-3; 10 bases match TRBD2. The TCR sequence derives from a human donor with common variable immunodeficiency. The CDR3 bases that were read are TGTGCCAGCAGCGTCCCGTTACTAGCGGGGTTAGATACG. Residues: CASSVPLLAGLDT. The whole CDR3 region reads CASSVPLLAGLDTQYF.